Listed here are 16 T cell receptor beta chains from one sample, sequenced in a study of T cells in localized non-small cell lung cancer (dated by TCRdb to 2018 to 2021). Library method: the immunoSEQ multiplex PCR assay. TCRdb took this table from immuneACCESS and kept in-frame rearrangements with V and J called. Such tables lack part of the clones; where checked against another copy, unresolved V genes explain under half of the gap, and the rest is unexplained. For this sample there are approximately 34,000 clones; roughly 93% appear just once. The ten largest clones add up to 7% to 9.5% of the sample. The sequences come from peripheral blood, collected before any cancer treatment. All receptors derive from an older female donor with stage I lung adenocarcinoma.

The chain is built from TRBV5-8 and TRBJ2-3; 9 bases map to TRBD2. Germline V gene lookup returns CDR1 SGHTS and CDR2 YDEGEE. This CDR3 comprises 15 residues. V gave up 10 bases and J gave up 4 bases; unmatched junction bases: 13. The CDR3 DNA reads TGTGCCTCTATTGGTAGCGGGAGTGGGGCAGATACGCAGTATTTT. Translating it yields CASIGSGSGADTQYF.

The CDR3 reads CASSQDRYGYTF. In DNA, the CDR3 is TGTGCCAGCTCACAAGACCGTTATGGCTACACCTTC. This chain joins TRBV18 and TRBJ1-2; D ambiguous. The CDR3 length is 12 residues. The germline CDR1 and CDR2 sequences are KGHSH and LQKENI. V shed 4 bases and J shed 5 bases, with 8 bases lying between them.

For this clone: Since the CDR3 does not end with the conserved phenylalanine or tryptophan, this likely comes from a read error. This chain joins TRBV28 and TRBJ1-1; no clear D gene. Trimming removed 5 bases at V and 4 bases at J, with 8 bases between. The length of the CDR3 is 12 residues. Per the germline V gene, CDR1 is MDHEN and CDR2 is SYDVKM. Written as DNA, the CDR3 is TGTGCCAGCAGTCGAACGGGCACTGAAGCTTTCCTT. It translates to CASSRTGTEAFL.

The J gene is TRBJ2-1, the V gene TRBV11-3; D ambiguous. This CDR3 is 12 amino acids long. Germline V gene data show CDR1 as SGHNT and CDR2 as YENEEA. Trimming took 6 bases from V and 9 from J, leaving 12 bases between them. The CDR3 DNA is TGTGCCAGCAGAACCACTGTCGGTGAGCAGTTCTTC. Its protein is CASRTTVGEQFF.

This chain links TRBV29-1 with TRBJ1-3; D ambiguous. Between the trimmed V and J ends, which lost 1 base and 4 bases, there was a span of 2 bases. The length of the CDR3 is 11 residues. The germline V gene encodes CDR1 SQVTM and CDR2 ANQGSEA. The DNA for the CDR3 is TGCAGCGTTGAAGGCGGAAACACCATATATTTT. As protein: CSVEGGNTIYF.

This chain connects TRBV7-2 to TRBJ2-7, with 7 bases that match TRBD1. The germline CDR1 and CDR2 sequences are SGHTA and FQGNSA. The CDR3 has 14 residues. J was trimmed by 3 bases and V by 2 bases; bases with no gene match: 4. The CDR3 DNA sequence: TGTGCCAGCAGCTTATTAGGGGGCGGCTACGAGCAGTACGTC. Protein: CASSLLGGGYEQYV.

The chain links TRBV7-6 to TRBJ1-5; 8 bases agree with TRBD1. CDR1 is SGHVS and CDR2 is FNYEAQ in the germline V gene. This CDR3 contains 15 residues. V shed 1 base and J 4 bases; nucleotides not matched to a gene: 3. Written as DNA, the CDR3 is TGTGCCAGCAGCTTAGAGACAGGGGTTAATCAGCCCCAGCATTTT. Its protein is CASSLETGVNQPQHF. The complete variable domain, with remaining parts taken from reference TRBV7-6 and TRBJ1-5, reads GAGVSQSPRYKVTKRGQDVALRCDPISGHVSLYWYRQALGQGPEFLTYFNYEAQQDKSGLPNDRFSAERPEGSISTLTIQRTEQRDSAMYRCASSLETGVNQPQHFGDGTRLSIL.

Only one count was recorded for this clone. DNA for the CDR3: TGTGCCAGCAGCCCCTCAGGGGGTACCCCCTACGAGCAGTACGTC. It specifies CASSPSGGTPYEQYV. This chain uses TRBV6-1 with TRBJ2-7; 7 bases align to TRBD1. The CDR3 length is 15 residues. The V gene end was trimmed by 6 bases and the J gene end by 2 bases; junction bases not matched to a gene: 10. Germline V gene sequence: CDR1 MNHNS, CDR2 SASEGT.

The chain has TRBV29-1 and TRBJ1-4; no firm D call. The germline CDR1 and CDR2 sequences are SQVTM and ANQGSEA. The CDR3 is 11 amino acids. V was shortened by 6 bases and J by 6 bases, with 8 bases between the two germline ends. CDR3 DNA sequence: TGCAGCGTCCCAAGTCATGAAAAACTGTTTTTT. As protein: CSVPSHEKLFF.

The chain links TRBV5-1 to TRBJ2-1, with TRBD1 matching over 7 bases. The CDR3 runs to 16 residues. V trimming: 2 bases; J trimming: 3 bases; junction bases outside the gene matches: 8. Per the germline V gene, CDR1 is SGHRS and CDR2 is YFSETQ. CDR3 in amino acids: CASSFKTGAIYNEQFF. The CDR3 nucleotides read TGCGCCAGCAGCTTTAAAACAGGGGCAATCTACAATGAGCAGTTCTTC.

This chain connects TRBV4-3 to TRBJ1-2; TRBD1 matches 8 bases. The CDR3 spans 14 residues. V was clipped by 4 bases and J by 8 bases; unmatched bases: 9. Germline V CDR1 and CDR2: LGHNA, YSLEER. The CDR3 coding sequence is TGCGCCAGCAGCCCTGGACAGGGTATGGGAGGCTACACCTTC. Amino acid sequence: CASSPGQGMGGYTF.

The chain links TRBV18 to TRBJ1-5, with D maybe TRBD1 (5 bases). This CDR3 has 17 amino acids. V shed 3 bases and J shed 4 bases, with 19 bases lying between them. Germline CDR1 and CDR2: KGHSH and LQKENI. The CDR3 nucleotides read TGTGCCAGCTCACCCCTAAGGGGATCTCCGGGAAATCAGCCCCAGCATTTT. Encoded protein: CASSPLRGSPGNQPQHF.

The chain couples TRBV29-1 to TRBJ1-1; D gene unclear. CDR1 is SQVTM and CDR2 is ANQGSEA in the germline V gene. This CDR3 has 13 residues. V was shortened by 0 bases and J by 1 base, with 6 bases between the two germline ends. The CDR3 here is CSVEDPPNTEAFF. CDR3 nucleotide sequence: TGCAGCGTTGAAGACCCACCGAACACTGAAGCTTTCTTT. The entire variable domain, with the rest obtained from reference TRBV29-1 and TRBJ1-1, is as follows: SAVISQKPSRDICQRGTSLTIQCQVDSQVTMMFWYRQQPGQSLTLIATANQGSEATYESGFVIDKFPISRPNLTFSTLTVSNMSPEDSSIYLCSVEDPPNTEAFFGQGTRLTVV.

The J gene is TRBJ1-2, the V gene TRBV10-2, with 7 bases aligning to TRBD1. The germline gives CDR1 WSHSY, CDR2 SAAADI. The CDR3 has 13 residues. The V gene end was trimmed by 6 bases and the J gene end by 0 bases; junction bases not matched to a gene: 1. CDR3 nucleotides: TGCGCCAGCAGCGGGACAGCTAACTATGGCTACACCTTC. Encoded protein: CASSGTANYGYTF.

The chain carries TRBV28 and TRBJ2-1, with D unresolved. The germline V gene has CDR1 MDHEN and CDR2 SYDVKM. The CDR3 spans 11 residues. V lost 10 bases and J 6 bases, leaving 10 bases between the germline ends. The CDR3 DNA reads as TGTGCCACTGCGCTTCGCAATGAGCAGTTCTTC. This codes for CATALRNEQFF.

For the CDR3, the DNA is TGCGCCAGCTCTGGGGCAAGGAACACTGAAGCTTTCTTT. Translating gives CASSGARNTEAFF. V is TRBV5-1 and J is TRBJ1-1, with a weak D call TRBD1 (5 bases). The CDR3 extends over 13 amino acids. The germline V and J ends were trimmed by 7 bases and 1 base, with 11 bases remaining between them. Per the germline V gene, CDR1 is SGHRS and CDR2 is YFSETQ.